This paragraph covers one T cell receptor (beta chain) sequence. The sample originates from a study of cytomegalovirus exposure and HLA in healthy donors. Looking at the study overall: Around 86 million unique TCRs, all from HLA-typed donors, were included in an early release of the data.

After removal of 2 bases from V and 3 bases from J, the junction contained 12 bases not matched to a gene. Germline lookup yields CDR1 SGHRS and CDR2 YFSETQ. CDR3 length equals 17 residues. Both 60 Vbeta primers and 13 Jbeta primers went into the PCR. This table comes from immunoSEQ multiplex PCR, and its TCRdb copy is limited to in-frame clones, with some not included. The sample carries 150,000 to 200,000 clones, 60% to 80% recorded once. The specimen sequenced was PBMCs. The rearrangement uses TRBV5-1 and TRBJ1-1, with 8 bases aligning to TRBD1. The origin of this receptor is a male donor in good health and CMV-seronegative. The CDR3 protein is CASSFGGSSGGDTEAFF. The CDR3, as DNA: TGCGCCAGCAGCTTTGGAGGGTCTTCAGGGGGCGACACTGAAGCTTTCTTT.